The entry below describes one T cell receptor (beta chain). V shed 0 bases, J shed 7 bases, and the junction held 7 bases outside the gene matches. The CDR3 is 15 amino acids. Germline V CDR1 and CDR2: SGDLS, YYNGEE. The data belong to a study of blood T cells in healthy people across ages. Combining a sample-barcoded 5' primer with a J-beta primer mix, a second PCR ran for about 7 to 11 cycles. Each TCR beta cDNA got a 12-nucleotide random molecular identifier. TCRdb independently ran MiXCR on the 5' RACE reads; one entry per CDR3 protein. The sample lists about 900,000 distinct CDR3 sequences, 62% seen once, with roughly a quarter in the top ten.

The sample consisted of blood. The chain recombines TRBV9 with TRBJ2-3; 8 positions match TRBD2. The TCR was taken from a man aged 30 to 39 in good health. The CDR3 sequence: CASSVAGGPFNTQYF. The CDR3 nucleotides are TGTGCCAGCAGCGTAGCGGGGGGGCCATTCAATACGCAGTATTTT.